This TCR beta chain was obtained from a study of cytomegalovirus exposure and HLA in healthy donors. This clone has only a few counts. This CDR3 region has 14 residues. Trimming at V came to 5 bases and at J to 5 bases, leaving 4 bases not matched to a gene. Per germline, CDR1 MNHEY and CDR2 SVGAGI. The repertoire was sequenced with immunoSEQ multiplex PCR; TCRdb's copy has only in-frame clones and lacks some. The table lists about 220,000 clones, over 80% of them singletons. Sample: PBMCs. The chain recombines TRBV6-5 with TRBJ2-2, with 8 bases matching TRBD2. The clonotype originates from a young woman in good health and CMV-seronegative. The CDR3: CASSRGGRTGELFF. DNA of the CDR3: TGTGCCAGCAGTAGAGGCGGGAGGACCGGGGAGCTGTTTTTT.